Listed below are T cell receptor beta chains from one sample, sequenced in a study of T cell repertoires in cytomegalovirus infection. From the reads, TCRdb called clonotypes with MiXCR, one entry per CDR3 protein. The sample yields roughly 150,000 distinct CDR3 sequences, roughly a quarter seen once. Specimen: PBMCs. The receptors here all came from a human donor in good health (CMV status not recorded). Some clones in this sample may be carry-over from other donors' samples. Both conserved end residues are part of each CDR3.

TRBV5-6,TRBJ1-1,CASSAASGSTEAFF
TRBV12-3/TRBV12-4,TRBJ1-1,CASSFDGDEAFF
TRBV20-1,TRBJ1-2,CSASDSGGAAYGYTF
TRBV24-1,TRBJ2-3,CATSDPTSGSTDTQYF
TRBV7-2,TRBJ2-5,CASSLRGDLVGTQYF
TRBV6-5,TRBJ1-5,CASSPNRANQPQHF
TRBV19,TRBJ1-1,CASSIGQPNTEAFF
TRBV19,TRBJ2-5,CASSWTGQETQYF
TRBV7-3,TRBJ2-7,CASSLNEGGEQYF
TRBV18,TRBJ2-5,CASSPLIGDQETQYF
TRBV4-1,TRBJ1-5,CASSFDYNQPQHF
TRBV3-1,TRBJ2-3,CASSLRGTSGDTQYF
TRBV30,TRBJ2-7,CAWSPRSEQYF
TRBV2,TRBJ1-5,CASSIDRASNQPQHF